One and the same sample provided the 2 T cell receptor beta chains below, sequenced in a study of shared clonotypes between healthy human individuals. Profiled with immunoSEQ multiplex PCR; TCRdb holds only in-frame clones, not every one. The sample records approximately 2,000,000 clones, 85% to 95% being singletons. The sequenced sample was naive CD4+ T cells from PBMCs. The subset: CD45RA+ positively selected. These receptors originate from a man aged 18 to 30 in good health. Some clones in this sample may be carry-over from other donors' samples.

CDR3 sequence: CASSALRGQDSPLHF. The CDR3 DNA reads TGTGCCAGCTCAGCCCTCAGGGGGCAGGATTCACCCCTCCACTTT. This chain uses TRBV18 with TRBJ1-6, with TRBD1 identical over 8 bases. V gave up 5 bases and J gave up 8 bases; unmatched junction bases: 8. The CDR3 runs to 15 residues. Per germline, CDR1 KGHSH and CDR2 LQKENI.

The chain links TRBV9 to TRBJ2-5; no firm D call. This CDR3 has 14 residues. Trimming pared 0 bases from V and 2 bases from J, leaving 8 bases between. In germline, CDR1 is SGDLS, CDR2 YYNGEE. The CDR3 sequence: CASSVAPRQETQYF. CDR3 sequence (DNA): TGTGCCAGCAGCGTAGCTCCCAGACAAGAGACCCAGTACTTC.